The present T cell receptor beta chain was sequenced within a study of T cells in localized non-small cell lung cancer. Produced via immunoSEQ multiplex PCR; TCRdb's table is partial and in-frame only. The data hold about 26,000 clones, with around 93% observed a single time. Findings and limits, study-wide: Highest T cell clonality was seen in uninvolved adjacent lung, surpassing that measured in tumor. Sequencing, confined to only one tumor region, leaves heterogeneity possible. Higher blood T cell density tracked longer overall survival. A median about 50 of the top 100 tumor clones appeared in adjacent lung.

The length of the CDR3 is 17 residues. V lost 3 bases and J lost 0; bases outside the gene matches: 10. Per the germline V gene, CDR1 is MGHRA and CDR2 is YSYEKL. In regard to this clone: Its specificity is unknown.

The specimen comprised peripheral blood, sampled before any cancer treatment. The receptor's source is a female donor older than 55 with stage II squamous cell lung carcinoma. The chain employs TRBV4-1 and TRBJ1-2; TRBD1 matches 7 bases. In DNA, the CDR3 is TGCGCCAGCAGCCACGCTCGGGACAGAGATTCTAACTATGGCTACACCTTC. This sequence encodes CASSHARDRDSNYGYTF.